Each of the 7 T cell receptor beta chains below was sequenced from the same sample in a study of identical twins. TCRdb ran MiXCR on the 5' RACE reads and lists one entry per CDR3 protein. The sample has around 220,000 distinct CDR3 sequences, about 14% seen once; the top ten hold approximately 9.3%. Sequenced input: memory (CD45RO+) T cells sorted from blood. These receptors originate from a young woman in good health.

V and J are TRBV20-1 and TRBJ2-2, with 11 bases aligning to TRBD2. The CDR3 spans 15 residues. Per the germline V gene, CDR1 is DFQATT and CDR2 is SNEGSKA (reference sequence). V was clipped by 3 bases and J by 2 bases; unmatched bases: 2. CDR3 coding DNA: TGCAGTGCTAGGACTAGCGGGATTAACACCGGGGAGCTGTTTTTT. Translation: CSARTSGINTGELFF.

This clonotype was seen ten or more times. CDR3 bases: TGTGCCATCAGTGCCTCAGCTGGTGGCGAGACCCAGTACTTC. Its protein is CAISASAGGETQYF. V usage is TRBV10-3 and J usage is TRBJ2-5; D is ambiguous. Germline CDR1 reads ENHRY; CDR2 reads SYGVKD. V lost 4 bases, J lost 5 bases, and 14 bases lay in between. The CDR3 has 14 residues.

In its sample, this clonotype was seen many times. The V gene is TRBV12-3 or TRBV12-4, the J gene TRBJ2-3, with 10 bases fitting TRBD2. The CDR3 covers 13 residues. V lost 8 bases and J lost 2; bases outside the gene matches: 1. The CDR3 reads CASGTSATDTQYF. Here the CDR3 DNA reads TGTGCCAGCGGGACTAGCGCCACAGATACGCAGTATTTT.

This clonotype was picked up a small number of times. The chain links TRBV20-1 to TRBJ2-3; TRBD2 matches 7 bases. J gave up 2 bases and V 3 bases, and 8 bases lay outside the gene matches. This CDR3 comprises 15 residues. CDR1 and CDR2 (germline): DFQATT, SNEGSKA (reference sequence). This CDR3 is CSASPLAALTDTQYF. As DNA, the CDR3 is TGCAGTGCTAGCCCCCTAGCGGCCCTCACAGATACGCAGTATTTT.

This clonotype showed up just a few times. The chain joins TRBV5-8 to TRBJ1-5; 9 bases map to TRBD1. V gave up 7 bases and J gave up 7 bases; unmatched junction bases: 12. CDR3 size: 15 residues. Germline CDR1 is SGHTS and CDR2 is YDEGEE. The CDR3 region is CASVPVGQGYQPQHF. The DNA for the CDR3 is TGTGCCAGCGTCCCCGTAGGACAGGGGTACCAGCCCCAGCATTTT.

The chain couples TRBV12-3 or TRBV12-4 to TRBJ2-7, with D perhaps matching TRBD2 (7 bases). The V end lost 6 bases, the J end lost 2 bases, and 17 bases lay between the germline ends. The CDR3 extends over 15 amino acids. CDR3 loop: CASRGEGDGAYEQYF. The CDR3 DNA reads as TGTGCCAGCAGAGGGGAGGGGGACGGGGCCTACGAGCAGTACTTC.

The table lists this clonotype with a few counts. This chain connects TRBV7-9 to TRBJ2-2; tentative D call: TRBD1 (6 bases). Germline-derived CDR1 and CDR2 are SEHNR and FQNEAQ (reference sequence). This CDR3 region has 14 residues. Here the CDR3 reads CATHTGTNTGELFF. Here the CDR3 DNA reads TGTGCAACACATACAGGGACGAACACCGGGGAGCTGTTTTTT.